These 29 T cell receptor beta chains originate from one sample sequenced in a study of response to subunit inactivated influenza vaccine. TCRdb fed the RT-PCR reads into MiXCR, producing one record per CDR3 protein. The top ten hold about 2.8% of the sample, which has roughly 500,000 distinct CDR3 sequences, approximately 24% seen once. The same data also contributed to another study, on T cells expressing NK-cell markers. That report notes: UMIs were included in TCR beta cDNA generated by 5'RACE template switching.

The sequencing here drew on CD4+ T cells sorted from PBMCs, taken less than 13 days after vaccination. Source of these receptors: a middle-aged man who received an inactivated influenza vaccine.

This sequence joins TRBV28 and TRBJ2-2; D not resolved. Trimming removed 4 bases from V and 8 bases from J, with 5 bases in between. This CDR3 contains 11 residues. Germline assignment: CDR1 MDHEN and CDR2 SYDVKM. The CDR3 region is CASSSRGELFF. The CDR3, as DNA: TGTGCCAGCAGTTCCCGGGGGGAGCTGTTTTTT.

About this clonotype itself: A much larger clone lies one base from this, so it may be a read error. V is TRBV20-1 and J is TRBJ2-3; D is uncertain. Per the germline V gene, CDR1 is DFQATT and CDR2 is SNEGSKA (reference sequence). CDR3 length: 12 amino acids. Trimming removed 0 bases at V and 4 bases at J, with 5 bases between. The CDR3 reads CSARDRSDTQYF. In DNA form, the CDR3 reads TGCAGTGCTAGAGATAGATCAGATACGCAGTATTTT.

This clonotype was seen only a few times. The gene calls are TRBV12-3 or TRBV12-4 and TRBJ2-5; 8 bases line up with TRBD2. This CDR3 comprises 15 residues. The ends lost 2 bases at V and 5 bases at J; junction bases unmatched: 7. CDR3 region: CASSLSGGSGETQYF. The CDR3 DNA reads as TGTGCCAGCAGTTTAAGCGGGGGCTCTGGGGAGACCCAGTACTTC.

The chain combines TRBV29-1 with TRBJ2-3; 13 bases are a match to TRBD2. V trimming: 8 bases; J trimming: 3 bases; junction bases outside the gene matches: 8. CDR1 and CDR2 (germline): SQVTM, ANQGSEA. This CDR3 region has 15 residues. DNA of the CDR3: TGCAGCATTGGGACTAGCGGGGTACTGACAGATACGCAGTATTTT. Protein sequence: CSIGTSGVLTDTQYF.

V usage is TRBV28 and J usage is TRBJ1-6; no clear D gene. The CDR3 contains 13 residues. V was clipped by 3 bases and J by 11 bases, with 11 bases between them. Looked up from germline, CDR1 is MDHEN and CDR2 is SYDVKM. This CDR3 is CASSFMNGAPLHF. The CDR3 DNA is TGTGCCAGCAGTTTCATGAACGGGGCACCCCTCCACTTT.

This clonotype was recorded many times. The chain carries TRBV20-1 and TRBJ2-7; D uncertain. This CDR3 comprises 14 residues. Trimming stripped 5 bases from V and 3 bases from J, with 17 bases between. Per the germline V gene, CDR1 is DFQATT and CDR2 is SNEGSKA (reference sequence). This CDR3 reads CSAGRTVNYYEQYF. The CDR3 region has the DNA TGCAGTGCTGGTAGGACGGTAAACTACTACGAGCAGTACTTC.

This clonotype has only one observation. Possible read error: a much larger clone is one base away. This sequence joins TRBV5-6 and TRBJ2-3, with D hard to call. The CDR3 loop spans 13 amino acids. Trimming cost V 4 bases and J 1 base, with 7 bases left between them. Germline CDR1 SGHDT, CDR2 YYEEEE. The CDR3 nucleotides read TGTGCCAGCAGCCCTTGGCGCACAGATACGCAGTATTTT. Translated: CASSPWRTDTQYF.

There are a few counts of this clonotype. The rearrangement joins TRBV12-3 or TRBV12-4 to TRBJ2-2; D is unclear. V was clipped by 8 bases and J by 4 bases, with 11 bases between them. There are 13 residues in the CDR3. CDR3 DNA sequence: TGTGCCAGCTGTAAAGGTTTCACCGGGGAGCTGTTTTTT. Translation: CASCKGFTGELFF.

The gene calls are TRBV5-5 and TRBJ1-3, with TRBD1 identical over 9 bases. In germline, CDR1 is SGHKS, CDR2 YYEKEE (reference sequence). The trim removed 3 bases at V and 5 bases at J, leaving 9 bases unmatched. The CDR3 runs 16 residues. CDR3 sequence: CASSSSTGGARNTIYF. In DNA, the CDR3 is TGTGCCAGCAGCTCCTCTACAGGGGGCGCGAGAAACACCATATATTTT.

This clonotype has more than one count but fewer than ten. V is TRBV6-1 and J is TRBJ2-6; 11 bases are shared with TRBD1. Germline V lookup: CDR1 MNHNS, CDR2 SASEGT. Trimming at V came to 9 bases and at J to 4 bases, leaving 8 bases not matched to a gene. The length of the CDR3 is 16 residues. The CDR3 DNA reads TGTGCCAGTGTACGGACAGGGGGCGCGGGGGCCAACGTCCTGACTTTC. Its translation: CASVRTGGAGANVLTF.

Many counts were recorded for this clonotype. The chain uses TRBV3-1 and TRBJ1-2; a weak D match, TRBD1 (6 bases). The V gene's germline CDR1 is LGHDT and CDR2 YNNKEL (reference sequence). V shed 4 bases and J shed 4 bases, with 10 bases lying between them. CDR3 length: 13 residues. The CDR3 sequence: CASSPGALYGYTF. CDR3 in DNA: TGTGCCAGCAGCCCGGGGGCTCTCTATGGCTACACCTTC.

CDR3 amino acids: CSARNRDSSYEQYF. As DNA, the CDR3 is TGCAGTGCTAGAAATAGGGACAGCTCCTACGAGCAGTACTTC. The chain has TRBV20-1 and TRBJ2-7, with 7 bases aligning to TRBD1. The CDR3 loop spans 14 amino acids. Germline CDR1 is DFQATT and CDR2 is SNEGSKA (reference sequence). Germline trimming cut 2 bases from V and 0 bases from J; bases unmatched to any gene: 4.

This clonotype was observed a handful of times. The junction shows a germline mismatch at one end, possibly a read error. The V gene is TRBV7-2, the J gene TRBJ2-7, with 10 bases aligning to TRBD2. The CDR3 totals 14 residues. CDR1 and CDR2 from the germline V gene are SGHTA and FQGNSA. CDR3 DNA: TGTGCCAGCACCTTACTAGCGGGAAGTCGCGAGCAGTACTTC. This translates into CASTLLAGSREQYF.

This clonotype was counted a few times. This chain links TRBV12-3 or TRBV12-4 with TRBJ2-2; 7 nucleotides match TRBD2. The ends lost 3 bases at V and 0 bases at J; junction bases unmatched: 4. The CDR3 consists of 16 residues. CDR3 in DNA: TGTGCCAGCAGTTTTAGGGCGGGAGCGAACACCGGGGAGCTGTTTTTT. Translated, it gives CASSFRAGANTGELFF.

The chain employs TRBV7-9 and TRBJ2-7; D may correspond to TRBD1 or TRBD2 (5 bases each). CDR1 SEHNR and CDR2 FQNEAQ come from the germline V gene (reference sequence). The CDR3 covers 14 residues. V was shortened by 2 bases and J by 5 bases, with 13 bases between the two germline ends. This CDR3 reads CASSLNLRGDEQYF. In nucleotides, the CDR3 is TGTGCCAGCAGCTTAAACCTACGAGGGGACGAGCAGTACTTC.

The chain employs TRBV20-1 and TRBJ2-1; 9 nucleotides match TRBD1. The V and J ends lost 6 bases and 6 bases, in that order; junction bases with no gene match: 15. This CDR3 contains 16 residues. CDR1 is DFQATT and CDR2 is SNEGSKA in the germline V gene (reference sequence). CDR3 residues: CSAQETGTGKTNEQFF. The CDR3 DNA sequence: TGCAGTGCCCAAGAAACCGGGACAGGGAAGACCAATGAGCAGTTCTTC.

The genes are TRBV5-6 and TRBJ2-7; a weak D match, TRBD1 (6 bases). Looked up from germline, CDR1 is SGHDT and CDR2 is YYEEEE. This CDR3 is built from 15 residues. Deletions cut 4 bases from V and 10 bases from J, with 24 bases between. CDR3 region: CASSPGWDTGMRQYF. The CDR3 nucleotides are TGTGCCAGCAGCCCGGGGTGGGACACTGGCATGAGACAGTACTTC.

The rearrangement uses TRBV7-8 and TRBJ2-3; no firm D call. Per the germline V gene, CDR1 is SGHVS and CDR2 is FQNEAQ. V was trimmed by 6 bases and J by 5 bases, leaving 18 bases between them. This CDR3 comprises 15 residues. DNA of the CDR3: TGTGCCAGCAGAAAACCGGGCACGGGCCTAGATACGCAGTATTTT. Translating it yields CASRKPGTGLDTQYF.

The sample holds many counts of this clonotype. The V gene is TRBV27, the J gene TRBJ2-7, with 11 bases lining up with TRBD2. The germline CDR1 and CDR2 sequences are MNHEY and SMNVEV (reference sequence). The CDR3 spans 16 residues. The J segment lost 6 bases and the V segment lost 6 bases, leaving 13 bases of the junction unmatched. This CDR3 is CASRLIRLAGKGEQYF. DNA for the CDR3: TGTGCCAGCAGACTTATCAGACTAGCGGGAAAAGGCGAGCAGTACTTC.

The chain recombines TRBV20-1 with TRBJ2-1; no reliable D call. This CDR3 is 15 amino acids long. The V and J ends lost 1 base and 3 bases respectively, with 13 bases between them. Germline CDR1 DFQATT, CDR2 SNEGSKA (reference sequence). CDR3 nucleotides: TGCAGTGCTAGAGTGGTGGGCTGGTACTACAATGAGCAGTTCTTC. Translated, it gives CSARVVGWYYNEQFF.

This clonotype was detected only a few times. The J gene is TRBJ2-3, the V gene TRBV12-3 or TRBV12-4; TRBD1 might be the D (6 bases). V was clipped by 5 bases and J by 2 bases, with 14 bases between them. This CDR3 comprises 15 residues. The CDR3 nucleotides read TGTGCCAGCAGTCCTTCGGACAGCCTCACAGATACGCAGTATTTT. Translation gives CASSPSDSLTDTQYF.

This clonotype was found a few times. The chain links TRBV29-1 to TRBJ1-2; D is undetermined. Germline V gives CDR1 SQVTM, CDR2 ANQGSEA. The CDR3 contains 12 residues. The V and J ends lost 4 bases and 6 bases respectively, with 12 bases between them. CDR3 amino acids: CSVGVGFDGYTF. In DNA form, the CDR3 reads TGCAGCGTTGGGGTGGGTTTTGATGGCTACACCTTC.

The V call is TRBV20-1, the J call TRBJ2-1; no reliable D call. Trimming stripped 3 bases from V and 5 bases from J, with 11 bases between. This CDR3 comprises 13 residues. The V gene's germline CDR1 is DFQATT and CDR2 SNEGSKA (reference sequence). CDR3 sequence reads: CSARADLDNEQFF. The CDR3 nucleotides read TGCAGTGCTAGGGCTGACCTGGACAATGAGCAGTTCTTC.

This clonotype was seen a few times. V gene TRBV19 combines with J gene TRBJ2-7; maybe TRBD2 (5 bases). V was clipped by 5 bases and J by 6 bases, with 14 bases between them. The CDR3 runs to 13 residues. Germline V gives CDR1 LNHDA, CDR2 SQIVND (reference sequence). The DNA of the CDR3 is TGTGCCAGTAGTCTAAGCGGCGCGGGCGAGCAGTACTTC. Translating gives CASSLSGAGEQYF.

This clonotype has more than one count but fewer than ten. The V and J genes are TRBV9 and TRBJ1-1; D perhaps matches TRBD1 (5 bases). V gave up 5 bases and J gave up 10 bases, with 21 bases separating them. The CDR3 is 14 residues long. Germline V gene lookup returns CDR1 SGDLS and CDR2 YYNGEE. The DNA for the CDR3 is TGTGCCAGCAGTAAGACAGCCGCCGATTATGTAGCTTTCTTT. It translates to CASSKTAADYVAFF.

The chain combines TRBV20-1 with TRBJ2-2; maybe TRBD1 (5 bases). The germline V and J ends were trimmed by 3 bases and 6 bases, with 5 bases remaining between them. Looked up from germline, CDR1 is DFQATT and CDR2 is SNEGSKA (reference sequence). CDR3 length: 11 residues. CDR3 sequence: CSARGPGELFF. The CDR3 DNA sequence: TGCAGTGCTAGGGGGCCCGGGGAGCTGTTTTTT.

The CDR3 spells CASSTARGGFISTGELFF. The CDR3, as DNA: TGTGCCAGCAGTACCGCCCGCGGGGGCTTCATTAGTACCGGGGAGCTGTTTTTT. The genes are TRBV6-2 or TRBV6-3 and TRBJ2-2, with D maybe TRBD2 (7 bases). CDR1 MNHEY and CDR2 SVGEGT come from the germline V gene. The CDR3 is 18 amino acids. V shed 5 bases and J shed 5 bases, with 24 bases lying between them.

The J gene is TRBJ2-7, the V gene TRBV7-2, with D unclear. The CDR3 consists of 13 residues. The V gene's germline CDR1 is SGHTA and CDR2 FQGNSA. Trimming left V 6 bases short and J 8 bases short, with 17 bases between. The CDR3 sequence: CASRSGPIGQQYF. DNA of the CDR3: TGTGCCAGCAGGTCCGGGCCCATCGGACAGCAGTACTTC.

V is TRBV18 and J is TRBJ2-7, with TRBD1 identical over 7 bases. The CDR3 extends over 14 amino acids. V was pared by 3 bases and J by 4 bases, with 6 bases of the junction left unmatched. The germline V gene encodes CDR1 KGHSH and CDR2 LQKENI. In DNA form, the CDR3 reads TGTGCCAGCTCACCCCCGGGACAGCTTTACGAGCAGTACTTC. Amino acid sequence: CASSPPGQLYEQYF. Using reference TRBV18 and TRBJ2-7 for the parts outside the CDR3, the full variable domain is NAGVMQNPRHLVRRRGQEARLRCSPMKGHSHVYWYRQLPEEGLKFMVYLQKENIIDESGMPKERFSAEFPKEGPSILRIQQVVRGDSAAYFCASSPPGQLYEQYFGPGTRLTVT.